The table lists the clone carrying this T cell receptor (beta chain) with many counts. Its matching antigen is unknown. Time point here: longitudinal time-point 1 (baseline). PBMCs stored at -80 C, 2 million in total, were the source of the unsorted libraries. This entry comes from a study of neurological immune-mediated disorders. Study-level findings and limits: TCR clonal expansion peaked in HTLV-1-associated myelopathy patients and was lowest in multiple sclerosis patients.

The cDNA was synthesized by 5'RACE incorporating 10-nucleotide random UMIs. Sequencing of 15-18 subjects in each run yielded over 180 million TCR-beta sequences. In TCRdb, the 5' RACE reads were re-called with MiXCR into one record per CDR3 protein. The sample has about 49,000 distinct CDR3 sequences, approximately 11% seen once. The receptor was isolated from a woman between 35 and 50 years old in good health. Sequenced input: PBMCs.

The CDR3 sequence is CASKGPYTDTQYF. The CDR3 coding sequence is TGCGCCAGCAAGGGACCTTACACAGATACGCAGTATTTT. The chain is built from TRBV5-1 and TRBJ2-3; the D gene could be TRBD1 or TRBD2 (5 bases each). The CDR3 is 13 amino acids. Trimming shortened V by 6 bases and J by 2 bases, and 10 bases separated the two germline ends. Germline assignment: CDR1 SGHRS and CDR2 YFSETQ.